This T cell receptor beta chain was obtained from a study of blood T cells in healthy people across ages. V was cut by 5 bases and J by 8 bases, with 9 bases left in between. The CDR3 is 12 residues long. The germline CDR1 and CDR2 sequences are MNHNS and SASEGT. It was with a sample-barcoded 5' primer and a J-beta primer mix that a second PCR of roughly 6 to 11 cycles was run. Each of the cDNA molecules was tagged by a template-switch adaptor with 12 random nucleotides. TCRdb re-called the 5' RACE reads through MiXCR, storing one row per CDR3 protein. This sample has about 970,000 distinct CDR3 sequences, with 45% to 60% found just once.

The specimen sequenced was blood. The clonotype comes from an older woman in good health. V is TRBV6-1 and J is TRBJ1-4, with D unclear. The CDR3 protein is CASSPSGEKLFF. The CDR3 coding sequence is TGTGCCAGCAGTCCCTCGGGCGAAAAACTGTTTTTT.